This T cell receptor (beta chain) was profiled in a study of blood T cell repertoires in COVID-19. Looking at the study overall: COVID-19 samples, acute and convalescent, were from the United States, Italy and Spain. PBMCs, B-cell-depleted T cells, or T cells were the source of the cDNA or gDNA that made up the material.

In the authors' methods: Using reference gene primer amplification, nucleated cell counts were estimated. Produced via immunoSEQ multiplex PCR; TCRdb's table is partial and in-frame only. The V and J calls and the clone size are those of that table, but D and trimming were determined from the DNA. The sample lists a few hundred thousand clones, roughly 90% seen once, with about 0.74% in the top ten. Germline V gene lookup returns CDR1 SGDLS and CDR2 YYNGEE. The CDR3 runs to 11 residues. V was trimmed by 5 bases and J by 5 bases, leaving 4 bases between them. The source of this sequence is a woman in her 30s with acute or convalescent COVID-19. The source material was peripheral blood. V is TRBV9 and J is TRBJ2-2; D unclear. The DNA of the CDR3 is TGTGCCAGCAGTCGGACCGGGGAGCTGTTTTTT. It yields the protein CASSRTGELFF.